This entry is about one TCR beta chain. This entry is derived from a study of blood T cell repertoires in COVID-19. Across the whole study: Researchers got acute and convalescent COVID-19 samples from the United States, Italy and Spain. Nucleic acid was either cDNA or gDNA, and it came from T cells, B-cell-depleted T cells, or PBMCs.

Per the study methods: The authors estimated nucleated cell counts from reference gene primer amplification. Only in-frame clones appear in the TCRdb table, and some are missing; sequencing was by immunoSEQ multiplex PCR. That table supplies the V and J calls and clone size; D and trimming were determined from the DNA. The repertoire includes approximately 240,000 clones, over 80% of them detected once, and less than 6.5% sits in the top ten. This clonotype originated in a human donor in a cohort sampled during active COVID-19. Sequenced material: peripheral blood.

CDR3 sequence (DNA): TGTGCCAGTAGTACCTCGGACAGGGGGCCAATACAGCCCCAGCATTTT. Amino acids: CASSTSDRGPIQPQHF. V gene TRBV19 combines with J gene TRBJ1-5; 11 bases line up with TRBD1. J lost 7 bases, V lost 4 bases, and 9 bases had no gene match. This CDR3 spans 16 amino acids. Germline V gene lookup returns CDR1 LNHDA and CDR2 SQIVND (reference sequence).